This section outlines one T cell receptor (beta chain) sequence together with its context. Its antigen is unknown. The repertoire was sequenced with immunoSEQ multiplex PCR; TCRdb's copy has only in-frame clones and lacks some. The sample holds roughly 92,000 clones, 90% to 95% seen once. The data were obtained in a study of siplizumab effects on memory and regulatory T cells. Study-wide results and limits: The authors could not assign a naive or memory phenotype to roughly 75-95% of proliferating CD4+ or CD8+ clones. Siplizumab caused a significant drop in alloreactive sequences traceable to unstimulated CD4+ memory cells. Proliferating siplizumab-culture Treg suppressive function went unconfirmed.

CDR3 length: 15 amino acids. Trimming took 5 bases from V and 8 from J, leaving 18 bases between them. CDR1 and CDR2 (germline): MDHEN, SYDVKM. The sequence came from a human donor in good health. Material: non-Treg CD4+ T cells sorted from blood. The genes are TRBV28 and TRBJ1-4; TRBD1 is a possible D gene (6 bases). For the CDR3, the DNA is TGTGCCAGCAGTCGGACCGGGGGGGCGCAGGAAAAACTGTTTTTT. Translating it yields CASSRTGGAQEKLFF. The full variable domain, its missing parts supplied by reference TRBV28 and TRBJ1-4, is DVKVTQSSRYLVKRTGEKVFLECVQDMDHENMFWYRQDPGLGLRLIYFSYDVKMKEKGDIPEGYSVSREKKERFSLILESASTNQTSMYLCASSRTGGAQEKLFFGSGTQLSVL.